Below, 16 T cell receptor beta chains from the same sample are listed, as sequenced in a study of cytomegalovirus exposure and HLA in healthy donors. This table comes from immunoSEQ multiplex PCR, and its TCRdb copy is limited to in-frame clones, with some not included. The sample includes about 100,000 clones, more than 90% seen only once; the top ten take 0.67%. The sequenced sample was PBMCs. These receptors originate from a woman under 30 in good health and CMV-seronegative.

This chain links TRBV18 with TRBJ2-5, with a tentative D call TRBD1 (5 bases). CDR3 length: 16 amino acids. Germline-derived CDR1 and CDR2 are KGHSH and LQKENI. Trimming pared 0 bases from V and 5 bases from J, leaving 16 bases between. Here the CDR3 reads CASSPPEVGVVETQYF. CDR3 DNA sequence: TGTGCCAGCTCACCACCCGAGGTAGGGGTGGTGGAGACCCAGTACTTC.

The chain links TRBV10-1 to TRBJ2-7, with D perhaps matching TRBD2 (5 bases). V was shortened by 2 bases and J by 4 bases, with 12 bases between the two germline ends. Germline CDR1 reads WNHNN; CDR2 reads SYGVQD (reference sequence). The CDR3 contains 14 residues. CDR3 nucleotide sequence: TGCGCCAGCAGTGAGGGGCTAGCATTGTACGAGCAGTACTTC. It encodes CASSEGLALYEQYF.

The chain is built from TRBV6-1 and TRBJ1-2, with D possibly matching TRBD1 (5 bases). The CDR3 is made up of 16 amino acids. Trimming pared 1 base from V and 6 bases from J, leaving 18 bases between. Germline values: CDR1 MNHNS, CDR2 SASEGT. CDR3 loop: CASSEDEFPSRDGYTF. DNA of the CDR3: TGTGCCAGCAGTGAAGATGAGTTCCCAAGCAGGGATGGCTACACCTTC.

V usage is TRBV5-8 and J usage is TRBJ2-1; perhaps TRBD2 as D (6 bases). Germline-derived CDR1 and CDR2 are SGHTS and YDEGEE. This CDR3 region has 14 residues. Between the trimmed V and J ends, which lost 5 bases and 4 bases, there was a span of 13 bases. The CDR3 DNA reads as TGTGCCAGCAGGCCGGGACTGAGGTACAATGAGCAGTTCTTC. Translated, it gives CASRPGLRYNEQFF.

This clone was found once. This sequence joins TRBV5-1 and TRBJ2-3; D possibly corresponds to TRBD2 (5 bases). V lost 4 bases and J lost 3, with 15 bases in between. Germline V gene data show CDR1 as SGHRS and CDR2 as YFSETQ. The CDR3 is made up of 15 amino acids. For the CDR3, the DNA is TGCGCCAGCAGCCAATGGCCTCGGGGAACAGATACGCAGTATTTT. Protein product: CASSQWPRGTDTQYF.

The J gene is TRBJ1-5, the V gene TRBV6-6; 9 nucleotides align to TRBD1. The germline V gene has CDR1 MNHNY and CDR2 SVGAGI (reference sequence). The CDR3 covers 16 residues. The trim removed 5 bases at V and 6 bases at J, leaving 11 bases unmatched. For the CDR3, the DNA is TGTGCCAGCAGTGGCGGACAGGGGTCCCTGGTTCAGCCCCAGCATTTT. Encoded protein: CASSGGQGSLVQPQHF.

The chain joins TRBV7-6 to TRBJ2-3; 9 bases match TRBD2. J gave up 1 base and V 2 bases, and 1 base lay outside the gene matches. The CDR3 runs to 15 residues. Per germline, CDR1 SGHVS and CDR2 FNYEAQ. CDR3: CASSLLAGGTDTQYF. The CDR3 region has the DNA TGTGCCAGCAGCTTATTAGCGGGGGGCACAGATACGCAGTATTTT.

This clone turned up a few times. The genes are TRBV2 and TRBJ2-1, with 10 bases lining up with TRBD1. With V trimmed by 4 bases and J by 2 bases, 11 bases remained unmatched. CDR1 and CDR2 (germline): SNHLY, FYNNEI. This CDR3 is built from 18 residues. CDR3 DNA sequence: TGTGCCAGCAGTGGACCCGGGACAGGGGCTATGACCTACAATGAGCAGTTCTTC. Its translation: CASSGPGTGAMTYNEQFF.

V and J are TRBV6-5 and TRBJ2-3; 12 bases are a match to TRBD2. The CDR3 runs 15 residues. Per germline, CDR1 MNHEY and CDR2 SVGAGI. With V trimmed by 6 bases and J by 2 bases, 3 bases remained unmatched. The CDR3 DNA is TGTGCCAGCAGCCCTAGCGGGGGGGCCACAGATACGCAGTATTTT. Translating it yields CASSPSGGATDTQYF.

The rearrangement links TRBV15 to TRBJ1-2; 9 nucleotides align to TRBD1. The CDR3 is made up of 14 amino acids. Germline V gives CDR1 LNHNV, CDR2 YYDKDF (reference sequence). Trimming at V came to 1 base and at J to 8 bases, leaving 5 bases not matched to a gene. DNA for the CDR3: TGTGCCACCAGCAGAGGGACAGGGGTAGGCGGCTACACCTTC. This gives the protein CATSRGTGVGGYTF.

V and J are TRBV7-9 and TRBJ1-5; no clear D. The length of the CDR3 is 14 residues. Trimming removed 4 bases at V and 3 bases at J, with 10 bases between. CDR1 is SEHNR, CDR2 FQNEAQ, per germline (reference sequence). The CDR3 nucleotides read TGTGCCAGCAGCTCAACCACTTCCAATCAGCCCCAGCATTTT. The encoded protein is CASSSTTSNQPQHF.

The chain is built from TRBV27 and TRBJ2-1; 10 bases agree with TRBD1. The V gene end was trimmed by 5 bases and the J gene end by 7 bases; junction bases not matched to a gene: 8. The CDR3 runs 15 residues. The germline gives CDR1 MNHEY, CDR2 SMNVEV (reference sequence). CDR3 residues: CASSPWTGGGNEQFF. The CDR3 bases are TGTGCCAGCAGTCCGTGGACAGGGGGAGGGAATGAGCAGTTCTTC.

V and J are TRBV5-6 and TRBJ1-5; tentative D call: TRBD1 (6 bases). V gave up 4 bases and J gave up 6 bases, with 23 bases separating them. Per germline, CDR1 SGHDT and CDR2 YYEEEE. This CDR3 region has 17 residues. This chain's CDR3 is CASSHGGGSSAVQPQHF. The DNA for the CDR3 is TGTGCCAGCAGCCACGGCGGGGGCAGCTCTGCTGTTCAGCCCCAGCATTTT. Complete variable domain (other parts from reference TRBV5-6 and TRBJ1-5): DAGVTQSPTHLIKTRGQQVTLRCSPKSGHDTVSWYQQALGQGPQFIFQYYEEEERQRGNFPDRFSGHQFPNYSSELNVNALLLGDSALYLCASSHGGGSSAVQPQHFGDGTRLSIL.

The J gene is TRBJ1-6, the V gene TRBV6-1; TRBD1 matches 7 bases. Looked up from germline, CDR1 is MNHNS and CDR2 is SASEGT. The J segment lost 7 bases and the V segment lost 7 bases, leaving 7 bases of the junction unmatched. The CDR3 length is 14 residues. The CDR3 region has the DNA TGTGCCAGCAAAGGGGGCTTGGGAAATTCACCCCTCCACTTT. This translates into CASKGGLGNSPLHF.

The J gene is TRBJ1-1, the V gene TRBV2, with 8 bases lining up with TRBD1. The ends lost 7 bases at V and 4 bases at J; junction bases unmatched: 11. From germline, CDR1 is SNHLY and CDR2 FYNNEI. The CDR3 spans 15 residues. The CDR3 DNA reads TGTGCCAGCACGGTCCCAGGGGGCGAGGTCACTGAAGCTTTCTTT. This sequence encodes CASTVPGGEVTEAFF.

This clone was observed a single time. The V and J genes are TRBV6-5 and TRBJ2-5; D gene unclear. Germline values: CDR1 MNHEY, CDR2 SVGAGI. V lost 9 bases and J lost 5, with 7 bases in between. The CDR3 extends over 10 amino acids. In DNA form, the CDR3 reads TGTGCCAGTGTGGAGGAGACCCAGTACTTC. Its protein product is CASVEETQYF.